This T cell receptor (beta chain) was sequenced during a study of beta chain features in type 1 diabetes. Across the study: No patient-donor differences in age, gender, total cells or subset yield. Broader study findings: Resolution of whether HLA type affects TCRB rearrangement was not achieved here.

From germline, CDR1 is LNHNV and CDR2 YYDKDF (reference sequence). The CDR3 runs to 15 residues. The V end lost 3 bases, the J end lost 0 bases, and 6 bases lay between the germline ends. The study reverse transcribed the entire isolated RNA, so it sequenced expressed TCRB transcripts. Repertoires were generated with immunoSEQ multiplex PCR, while TCRdb's copy carries only in-frame clones and drops some. The sample gives fewer than 250,000 clones, over 8.5% of which show up once; under 0.035% is in the top ten. There are a few counts of this clone. What it recognizes is unknown. A sort by CD45RO/CCR7/CD25/CD127/CD95/CD27 yielded CD4+ naive, central memory, regulatory and stem cell-like memory cells.

The J gene is TRBJ2-6, the V gene TRBV15; D not certain. The sequence came from a woman under 30 in good health. The specimen was naive CD4+ T cells from blood. CDR3 nucleotides: TGTGCCACCAGCAGCTGGAGCTCTGGGGCCAACGTCCTGACTTTC. Translation: CATSSWSSGANVLTF.